Each of the 8 T cell receptor beta chains below was sequenced from the same sample in a study of cytomegalovirus exposure and HLA in healthy donors. The PCR made use of 60 Vbeta and 13 Jbeta primers. Here immunoSEQ multiplex PCR was the method, and the copy in TCRdb shows in-frame clones only, minus some. The sample includes about 160,000 clones, 81% of them seen just once. Sequencing was done on a sample of PBMCs. The source is a man in his forties or fifties in good health and CMV-seropositive.

This rearrangement joins TRBV5-4 to TRBJ1-6, with D possibly TRBD1 on 6 matching bases. This CDR3 region has 15 residues. V lost 4 bases and J lost 0, with 8 bases in between. Germline loops: CDR1 SGHNT, CDR2 YYREEE (reference sequence). The CDR3 protein is CASSEQGSYNSPLHF. The CDR3 DNA reads TGTGCCAGCAGCGAACAGGGCTCCTATAATTCACCCCTCCACTTT. Using reference TRBV5-4 and TRBJ1-6 for the parts outside the CDR3, the full variable domain is ETGVTQSPTHLIKTRGQQVTLRCSSQSGHNTVSWYQQALGQGPQFIFQYYREEENGRGNFPPRFSGLQFPNYSSELNVNALELDDSALYLCASSEQGSYNSPLHFGNGTRLTVT.

V gene TRBV30 combines with J gene TRBJ2-2, with 10 nucleotides matching TRBD2. From germline, CDR1 is GTSNPN and CDR2 SVGIG (reference sequence). The CDR3 runs 16 residues. Trimming took 3 bases from V and 1 from J; bases not matched to a gene: 5. CDR3 coding DNA: TGTGCCTGGAGAGACCGACTAGCGGGGAACACCGGGGAGCTGTTTTTT. Amino acids: CAWRDRLAGNTGELFF.

This chain joins TRBV9 and TRBJ2-2; D is perhaps TRBD2 (7 bases). Germline CDR1 and CDR2: SGDLS and YYNGEE. The CDR3 sequence is 16 residues long. Trimming left V 0 bases short and J 1 base short, with 10 bases between. DNA of the CDR3: TGTGCCAGCAGCGTAGCCGGGGGGCTGAACACCGGGGAGCTGTTTTTT. It translates to CASSVAGGLNTGELFF.

The chain uses TRBV2 and TRBJ1-2, with 7 bases fitting TRBD1. The CDR3 is made up of 13 amino acids. In germline, CDR1 is SNHLY, CDR2 FYNNEI. Unmatched junction bases numbered 6, after V lost 6 bases and J lost 5 bases. The CDR3 nucleotides read TGTGCCAGCAGCGGGACAGAAAAATATGGCTACACCTTC. Its protein is CASSGTEKYGYTF.

The genes are TRBV7-8 and TRBJ2-1; 10 bases are shared with TRBD1. V shed 3 bases and J 6 bases; nucleotides not matched to a gene: 5. The length of the CDR3 is 15 residues. Germline V gene lookup returns CDR1 SGHVS and CDR2 FQNEAQ. The CDR3: CASSFGTGEINEQFF. The CDR3 DNA reads TGTGCCAGCAGCTTTGGGACAGGGGAGATCAATGAGCAGTTCTTC.

This rearrangement joins TRBV30 to TRBJ1-1; D is unresolved. Trimming removed 0 bases at V and 3 bases at J, with 8 bases between. Germline V gives CDR1 GTSNPN, CDR2 SVGIG (reference sequence). CDR3 length equals 13 residues. The CDR3: CAWSVLKHTEAFF. The CDR3 nucleotides are TGTGCCTGGAGTGTACTGAAGCACACTGAAGCTTTCTTT.

This chain links TRBV28 with TRBJ1-2; D remains ambiguous. This CDR3 is built from 16 residues. Germline lookup yields CDR1 MDHEN and CDR2 SYDVKM. V was shortened by 3 bases and J by 3 bases, with 17 bases between the two germline ends. The CDR3 DNA reads TGTGCCAGCAGTTTTCCCGGGCCCTCGAGGGACTATGGCTACACCTTC. Its protein is CASSFPGPSRDYGYTF.

There are many counts of this clone. J is TRBJ1-1 and V is TRBV6-4, with D unclear. Looked up from germline, CDR1 is MRHNA and CDR2 is SNTAGT. The CDR3 runs to 13 residues. V gave up 5 bases and J gave up 9 bases, with 16 bases separating them. The CDR3 coding sequence is TGTGCCAGCAGTACCGGCGACATGGGTAAAGCTTTCTTT. Protein product: CASSTGDMGKAFF.